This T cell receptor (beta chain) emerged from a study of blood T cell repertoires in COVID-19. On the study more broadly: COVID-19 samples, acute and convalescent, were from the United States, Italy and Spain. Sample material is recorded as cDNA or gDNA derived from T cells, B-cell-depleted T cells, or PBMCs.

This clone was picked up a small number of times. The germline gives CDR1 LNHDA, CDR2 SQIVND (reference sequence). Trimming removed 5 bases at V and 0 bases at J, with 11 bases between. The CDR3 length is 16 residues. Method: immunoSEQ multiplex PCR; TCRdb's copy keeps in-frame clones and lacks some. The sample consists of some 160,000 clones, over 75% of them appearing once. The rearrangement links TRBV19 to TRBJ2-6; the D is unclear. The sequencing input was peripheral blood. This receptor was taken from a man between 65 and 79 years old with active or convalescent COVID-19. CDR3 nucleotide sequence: TGTGCCAGTAGTTTTGGTCGGTTCTCTGGGGCCAACGTCCTGACTTTC. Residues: CASSFGRFSGANVLTF.